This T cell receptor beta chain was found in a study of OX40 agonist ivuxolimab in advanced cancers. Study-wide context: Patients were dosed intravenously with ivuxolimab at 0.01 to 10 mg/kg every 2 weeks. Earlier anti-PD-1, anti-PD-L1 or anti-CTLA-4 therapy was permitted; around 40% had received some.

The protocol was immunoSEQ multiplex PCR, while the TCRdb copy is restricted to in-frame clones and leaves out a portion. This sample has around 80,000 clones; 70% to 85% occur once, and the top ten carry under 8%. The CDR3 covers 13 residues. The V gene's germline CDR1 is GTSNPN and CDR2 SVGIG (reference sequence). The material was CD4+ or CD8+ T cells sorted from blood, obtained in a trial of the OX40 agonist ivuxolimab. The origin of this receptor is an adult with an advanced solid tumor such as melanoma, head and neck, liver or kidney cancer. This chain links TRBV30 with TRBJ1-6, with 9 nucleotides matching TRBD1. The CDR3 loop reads CALIPTGGSPLHF. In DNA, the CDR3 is TGTGCTTTAATTCCGACAGGGGGATCACCCCTCCACTTT.